This record looks at one T cell receptor beta chain sequence and its context. The antigen is unknown. Only in-frame clones appear in the TCRdb table, and some are missing; sequencing was by immunoSEQ multiplex PCR. The sample has 150,000 to 200,000 clones, approximately 88% seen once. In germline, CDR1 is MNHEY, CDR2 SVGAGI. Trimming stripped 5 bases from V and 0 bases from J, with 11 bases between. The CDR3 length is 14 residues. The sample comes from a study of cytomegalovirus exposure and HLA in healthy donors. The study, taken as a whole, reports: The listing of 150 to 200 TCR beta chains classed them as cytomegalovirus-associated.

These donors were members of the roughly 130-subject validation cohort, a group separate from the roughly 670-subject first cohort. Material for sequencing was PBMCs. This rearrangement joins TRBV6-5 to TRBJ2-7; the D is unclear. The clonotype comes from a man aged 25-40 years in good health and CMV-seropositive. In nucleotides, the CDR3 is TGTGCCAGCAGTGAAGATGACTTCTCCTACGAGCAGTACTTC. It yields the protein CASSEDDFSYEQYF.